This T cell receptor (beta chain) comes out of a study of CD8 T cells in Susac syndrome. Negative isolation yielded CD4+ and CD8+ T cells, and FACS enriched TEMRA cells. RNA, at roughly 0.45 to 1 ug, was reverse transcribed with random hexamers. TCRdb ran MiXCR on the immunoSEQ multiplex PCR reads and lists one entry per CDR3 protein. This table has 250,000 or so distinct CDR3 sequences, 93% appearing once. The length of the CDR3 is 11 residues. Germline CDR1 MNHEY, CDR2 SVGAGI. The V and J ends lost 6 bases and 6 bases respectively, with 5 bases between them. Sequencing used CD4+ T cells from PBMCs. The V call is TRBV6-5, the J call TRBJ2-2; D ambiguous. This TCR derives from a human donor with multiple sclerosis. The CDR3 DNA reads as TGTGCCAGCAGGATAGCCGGGGAGCTGTTTTTT. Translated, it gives CASRIAGELFF.